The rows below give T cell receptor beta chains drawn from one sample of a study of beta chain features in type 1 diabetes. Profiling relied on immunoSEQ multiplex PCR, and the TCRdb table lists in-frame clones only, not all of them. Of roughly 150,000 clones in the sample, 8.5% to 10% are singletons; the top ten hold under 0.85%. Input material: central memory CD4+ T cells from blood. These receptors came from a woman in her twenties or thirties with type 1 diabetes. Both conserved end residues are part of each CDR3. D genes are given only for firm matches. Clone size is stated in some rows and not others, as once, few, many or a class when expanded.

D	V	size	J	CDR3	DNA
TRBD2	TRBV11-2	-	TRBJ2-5	CASSLVSGSGETQYF	TGTGCCAGCAGCCTCGTTAGCGGGAGCGGGGAGACCCAGTACTTC
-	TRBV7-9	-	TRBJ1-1	CASSPLSYTEAFF	TGTGCCAGCAGCCCTTTATCGTACACTGAAGCTTTCTTT
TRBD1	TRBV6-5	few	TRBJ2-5	CASQGAQETQYF	TGTGCCAGCCAGGGGGCACAAGAGACCCAGTACTTC
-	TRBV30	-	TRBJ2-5	CAWRTGQSLEETQYF	TGTGCCTGGAGGACCGGACAGTCCTTGGAGGAGACCCAGTACTTC
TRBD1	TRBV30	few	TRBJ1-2	CAWRHSDRTNYGYTF	TGTGCCTGGAGACACTCGGACAGGACCAACTATGGCTACACCTTC
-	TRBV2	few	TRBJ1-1	CASTGERDTEAFF	TGTGCCAGCACGGGGGAGCGGGACACTGAAGCTTTCTTT
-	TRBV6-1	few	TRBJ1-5	CASRVQGQPQHF	TGTGCCAGCAGAGTACAGGGTCAGCCCCAGCATTTT
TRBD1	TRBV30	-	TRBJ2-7	CAWGQGHYYEQYF	TGTGCCTGGGGACAGGGGCACTACTACGAGCAGTACTTC
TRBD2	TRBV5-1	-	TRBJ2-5	CASSFNPGLAGEETQYF	TGCGCCAGCAGCTTTAACCCGGGGCTAGCGGGAGAGGAGACCCAGTACTTC
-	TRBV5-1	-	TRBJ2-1	CASSLRFDGYNEQFF	TGCGCCAGCAGCCTAAGATTCGACGGGTACAATGAGCAGTTCTTC
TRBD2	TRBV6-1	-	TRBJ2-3	CASSAQTSGRSPRTDTQYF	TGTGCCAGCAGTGCCCAGACTAGCGGGAGATCCCCTCGCACAGATACGCAGTATTTT
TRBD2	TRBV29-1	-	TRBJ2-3	CSAWPSGGRVTDTQYF	TGCAGCGCCTGGCCCAGTGGCGGGAGGGTAACAGATACGCAGTATTTT
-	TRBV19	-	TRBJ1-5	CASSMGPDQPQHF	TGTGCCAGTAGTATGGGCCCTGATCAGCCCCAGCATTTT
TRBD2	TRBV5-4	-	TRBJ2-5	CASSWGLAGGEETQYF	TGTGCCAGCAGCTGGGGACTAGCGGGAGGGGAAGAGACCCAGTACTTC
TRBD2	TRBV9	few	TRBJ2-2	CASSSGTSDTGELFF	TGTGCCAGCAGCTCGGGGACTAGTGACACCGGGGAGCTGTTTTTT
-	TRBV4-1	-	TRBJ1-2	CASSQAVQADYGYTF	TGCGCCAGCAGCCAAGCGGTGCAGGCCGACTATGGCTACACCTTC
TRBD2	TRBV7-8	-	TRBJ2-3	CASSPQGLAGNGGTQYF	TGTGCCAGCAGCCCCCAAGGACTAGCGGGAAACGGGGGTACGCAGTATTTT
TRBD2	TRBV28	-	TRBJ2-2	CASSLTSGTNTGELFF	TGTGCCAGCAGCCTGACTAGCGGAACGAACACCGGGGAGCTGTTTTTT
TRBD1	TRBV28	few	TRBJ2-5	CASFRQGAETQYF	TGTGCCAGCTTCCGACAGGGGGCAGAGACCCAGTACTTC
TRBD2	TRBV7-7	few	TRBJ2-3	CASSTSVTSTDTQYF	TGTGCTAGCAGCACTAGCGTAACTAGCACAGATACGCAGTATTTT
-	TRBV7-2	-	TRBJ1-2	CASSFGQPSNYGYTF	TGTGCCAGCAGCTTTGGACAGCCCTCTAACTATGGCTACACCTTC
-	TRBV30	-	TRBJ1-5	CAWAPGDEQPQHF	TGTGCCTGGGCCCCGGGGGATGAGCAGCCCCAGCATTTT
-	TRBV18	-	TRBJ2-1	CASSPPGGGEQFF	TGTGCCAGCTCACCCCCAGGGGGAGGTGAGCAGTTCTTC
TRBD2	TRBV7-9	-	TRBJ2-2	CASSPRSRTSSANTGELFF	TGTGCCAGCAGCCCTAGATCTAGGACTAGCAGCGCGAACACCGGGGAGCTGTTTTTT
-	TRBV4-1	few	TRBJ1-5	CASSQDLGDGGDQPQHF	TGCGCCAGCAGCCAAGATCTGGGGGACGGGGGGGATCAGCCCCAGCATTTT
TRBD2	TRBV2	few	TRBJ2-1	CASSPTSGTYNEQFF	TGTGCCAGCAGTCCGACTAGCGGGACCTACAATGAGCAGTTCTTC
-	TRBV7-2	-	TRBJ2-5	CASSLSTKETQYF	TGTGCCAGCAGCCTCTCAACAAAGGAGACCCAGTACTTC
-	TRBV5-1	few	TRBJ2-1	CASSRPGNDEQFF	TGCGCCAGCAGCAGGCCGGGTAACGATGAGCAGTTCTTC
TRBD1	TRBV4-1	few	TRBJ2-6	CASSSRQGGSGANVLTF	TGCGCCAGCAGCTCCCGACAGGGGGGTTCTGGGGCCAACGTCCTGACTTTC
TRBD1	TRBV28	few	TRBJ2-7	CASTLPGTASYEQYF	TGTGCCAGCACCCTACCCGGGACAGCTAGCTACGAGCAGTACTTC
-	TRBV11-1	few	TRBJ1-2	CASSSPTGTSDYTF	TGTGCCAGCAGCTCCCCGACAGGAACCTCTGACTACACCTTC
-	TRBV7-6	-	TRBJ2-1	CASSPTSTTNEQFF	TGTGCCAGCAGCCCAACTAGCACTACCAATGAGCAGTTCTTC
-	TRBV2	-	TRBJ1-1	CASRPTGNTEAFF	TGTGCCAGCAGGCCGACAGGGAACACTGAAGCTTTCTTT